The rows below give T cell receptor beta chains drawn from one sample of a study of cytomegalovirus exposure and HLA in healthy donors. Data came from immunoSEQ multiplex PCR; TCRdb stores just in-frame clones and leaves some out. The profile shows approximately 120,000 clones, roughly 76% of them singletons. Sequencing was done on a sample of PBMCs. The receptors here all came from a woman aged 55-70 years in good health and CMV-seropositive. The CDR3 runs from the conserved cysteine through the conserved F or W. The D gene is left open where the match is weak. Clone size is not always given. Where it is, it says once, few, many or a class for expanded clones.

TRBJ2-7 | . | . | TRBV7-2 | TGTGCCAGCAGCTTAGATTATATGGGGGCGAAGTACGAGCAGTACTTC | CASSLDYMGAKYEQYF
TRBJ2-5 | . | TRBD2 | TRBV19 | TGTGCCAGTAAGGACGGGGGGGCATCGGAGACCCAGTACTTC | CASKDGGASETQYF
TRBJ2-7 | . | TRBD1 | TRBV9 | TGTGCCAGCAGCGCGACGGGGGCCGGGACAGGGGTCTACGAGCAGTACTTC | CASSATGAGTGVYEQYF
TRBJ2-1 | . | . | TRBV5-4 | TGTGCCAGCAGCTTGGTTACGGGAGGGGGCGATGAGCAGTTCTTC | CASSLVTGGGDEQFF
TRBJ2-1 | . | . | TRBV30 | TGTGCCTGGAGTAAGGGCTTTGATCGGGGGGCGAATGAGCAGTTCTTC | CAWSKGFDRGANEQFF
TRBJ1-2 | . | TRBD1 | TRBV6-1 | TGTGCCAGCAGGAAAGGACAGGACTATGGCTACACCTTC | CASRKGQDYGYTF
TRBJ2-1 | few | TRBD2 | TRBV29-1 | TGCAGCGTTGAGGGAGGGTCTGAGCAGTTCTTC | CSVEGGSEQFF
TRBJ1-1 | . | . | TRBV7-2 | TGTGCCAGCAGCTTGGGGCTCATGAACACTGAAGCTTTCTTT | CASSLGLMNTEAFF
TRBJ1-6 | . | . | TRBV6-5 | TGTGCCACTTCTATTCGTGGGCAAGGTTCACCCCTCCACTTT | CATSIRGQGSPLHF
TRBJ2-7 | . | TRBD1 | TRBV5-4 | TGTGCCAGCAGTAGGCCCCCGGGCCAGGGGGCCTACGAGCAGTACTTC | CASSRPPGQGAYEQYF
TRBJ2-4 | . | . | TRBV10-3 | TGTGCCATCAGTGATCCAGGGATAGCCAAAAACATTCAGTACTTC | CAISDPGIAKNIQYF
TRBJ2-7 | once | TRBD1 | TRBV19 | TGTGCCAGTAGTAATTGGGGACAGGGGGTCTCCTACGAGCAGTACTTC | CASSNWGQGVSYEQYF
TRBJ1-1 | . | TRBD1 | TRBV28 | TGTGCCAGCAGATTCGACAGGGGGGGGACTGAAGCTTTCTTT | CASRFDRGGTEAFF
TRBJ2-3 | . | . | TRBV7-2 | TGTGCCAGCAGCTCACTAGGGCCCACAAGCACAGATACGCAGTATTTT | CASSSLGPTSTDTQYF
TRBJ2-3 | . | . | TRBV6-1 | TGTGCTATAAGCGGTAACACAGATACGCAGTATTTT | CAISGNTDTQYF
TRBJ2-3 | . | TRBD1 | TRBV7-2 | TGTGCCAGCAGCTCGAGACAGGGAAATACGCAGTATTTT | CASSSRQGNTQYF
TRBJ2-5 | few | . | TRBV5-4 | TGTGCCAGCAAGCGGGTAGGGGACCAAGAGACCCAGTACTTC | CASKRVGDQETQYF
TRBJ1-2 | . | . | TRBV11-2 | TGTGCCAGCAGCTTAGTCTCTTCGGGGTTCTATGGCTACACCTTC | CASSLVSSGFYGYTF
TRBJ1-2 | . | . | TRBV5-1 | TGCGCCAGCAGACCAGGGTTTGGCTATGGCTACACCTTC | CASRPGFGYGYTF
TRBJ2-3 | . | TRBD1 | TRBV10-3 | TGTGCCATCAGTGAGGTGACAGGGCTCAAAACAGATACGCAGTATTTT | CAISEVTGLKTDTQYF
TRBJ2-2 | . | . | TRBV19 | TGTGCCAGTAGTATGGCGAGACAGGCCTCGAACACCGGGGAGCTGTTTTTT | CASSMARQASNTGELFF
TRBJ2-3 | . | . | TRBV5-1 | TGCGCCAGCAGCTTAGGGACTCCAGGCACAGATACGCAGTATTTT | CASSLGTPGTDTQYF
TRBJ2-2 | . | TRBD2 | TRBV7-3 | TGTGCCAGCAGCTTACCCCCCCTAGCGGGAGGGCGAACCGGGGAGCTGTTTTTT | CASSLPPLAGGRTGELFF
TRBJ1-1 | . | . | TRBV11-2 | TGTGCCAGCAAGATTCTGGCAAGCAGGATGAACACTGAAGCTTTCTTT | CASKILASRMNTEAFF
TRBJ1-1 | . | TRBD1 | TRBV28 | TGTGCCAGCAGTTCAGGACAGGGGACTGAAGCTTTCTTT | CASSSGQGTEAFF
TRBJ2-5 | . | TRBD2 | TRBV7-2 | TGTGCCAGCAGCTTAGTGGCGGGGGGCCGCCAGAGGCGAGAGACCCAGTACTTC | CASSLVAGGRQRRETQYF
TRBJ2-7 | . | . | TRBV4-3 | TGCGCCAGCAGCCAAGGAGTCTCCGACTACGAGCAGTACTTC | CASSQGVSDYEQYF
TRBJ2-2 | once | . | TRBV11-3 | TGTGCCAGCAGCTTGGGCCCCGGGGAGCTGTTTTTT | CASSLGPGELFF
TRBJ1-4 | few | . | TRBV29-1 | TGCAGCGCCACCCGTGAGGGCGATAGGCTGTTTTTT | CSATREGDRLFF
TRBJ1-5 | few | . | TRBV30 | TGTGCCTGGAGTGTAGTGGGGCAGGGGAAGCAGCCCCAGCATTTT | CAWSVVGQGKQPQHF
TRBJ1-1 | . | . | TRBV5-6 | TGTGCCAGCAGCCCTTCCCCTATGAACACTGAAGCTTTCTTT | CASSPSPMNTEAFF
TRBJ2-5 | . | TRBD2 | TRBV5-4 | TGTGCCAGCAGCCCGGGACTAGCGGGGCAAGAGACCCAGTACTTC | CASSPGLAGQETQYF
TRBJ2-3 | . | . | TRBV11-2 | TGTGCCAGCAGCCCGGGCAGGGCTACGTTAGGGACAGATACGCAGTATTTT | CASSPGRATLGTDTQYF
TRBJ2-1 | . | . | TRBV7-9 | TGTGCCAGCAGCTTAGGTGGAGACACGGATAGAGGGGAGCAGTTCTTC | CASSLGGDTDRGEQFF
TRBJ1-1 | few | TRBD1 | TRBV5-4 | TGTGCCAGCAGCCCCTGGACAGGGCCCACTGAAGCTTTCTTT | CASSPWTGPTEAFF
TRBJ2-1 | . | . | TRBV5-5 | TGTGCCAGCAGTCAGGGGTTTGGCGAATACAATGAGCAGTTCTTC | CASSQGFGEYNEQFF
TRBJ2-7 | few | TRBD1 | TRBV5-1 | TGCGCCAGCAGCACGGGACAGGAAACCTACGAGCAGTACTTC | CASSTGQETYEQYF
TRBJ1-2 | . | TRBD1 | TRBV6-5 | TGTGCCAGCAGTTATAAACACGACAGGGGAGGCTACACCTTC | CASSYKHDRGGYTF
TRBJ2-3 | . | . | TRBV5-1 | TGCGCCAGCAGCTTGGGCAGGGGTGAAGATACGCAGTATTTT | CASSLGRGEDTQYF
TRBJ2-7 | . | TRBD1 | TRBV7-2 | TGTGCCAGCAACCGACAGGGGGTTAGGAACGAGCAGTACTTC | CASNRQGVRNEQYF